This T cell receptor (beta chain) was retrieved from a study of blood T cell repertoires in COVID-19. Study context: Sources were T cells, B-cell-depleted T cells, or PBMCs; the material itself was cDNA or gDNA.

In the authors' methods: Amplified reference gene primers provided the basis for estimating nucleated cell counts. Here immunoSEQ multiplex PCR was the method, and the copy in TCRdb shows in-frame clones only, minus some. V, J and clone size derive from that table, while D and trimming were established from the DNA sequence. Of almost 100,000 clones in the sample, around nine tenths were seen once. Sequencing used peripheral blood. This clonotype was obtained from a man aged 45-65 years with acute or convalescent COVID-19.

This chain's CDR3 is CAISEGGLAGVSYNEQFF. The CDR3, as DNA: TGTGCCATCAGTGAGGGGGGACTAGCGGGAGTGTCCTACAATGAGCAGTTCTTC. The rearrangement joins TRBV10-3 to TRBJ2-1; TRBD2 matches 14 bases. This CDR3 comprises 18 residues. The germline CDR1 and CDR2 sequences are ENHRY and SYGVKD. V shed 2 bases, J shed 1 base, and the junction held 4 bases outside the gene matches.